This T cell receptor (beta chain) is drawn from a study of OX40 agonist ivuxolimab in advanced cancers. About the research overall: Patients achieving partial responses numbered three: one hepatocellular carcinoma case and two cutaneous melanoma cases.

Patients with a history of autoimmune disease or on systemic immunosuppression were excluded. Repertoires were generated with immunoSEQ multiplex PCR, while TCRdb's copy carries only in-frame clones and drops some. The sample shows some 98,000 clones, around 90% of them seen only once. The V end was cut by 3 bases, the J end by 4 bases, with 12 bases between. Germline CDR1 reads KGHSH; CDR2 reads LQKENI. The CDR3 has 15 amino acids. Sample: CD4+ or CD8+ T cells sorted from blood, taken in a trial of the OX40 agonist ivuxolimab. The rearrangement links TRBV18 to TRBJ2-2; D is undetermined. The clonotype was recovered from an adult with an advanced solid tumor such as melanoma, head and neck, liver or kidney cancer. CDR3 sequence reads: CASSPSSLSTGELFF. CDR3 nucleotides: TGTGCCAGCTCACCGAGTAGTTTGAGCACCGGGGAGCTGTTTTTT.